The present entry profiles one T cell receptor beta chain with its context. The CDR3 runs 16 residues. Trimming removed 3 bases from V and 4 bases from J; junction bases left unmatched: 12. Looked up from germline, CDR1 is DFQATT and CDR2 is SNEGSKA (reference sequence). Libraries were prepared by immunoSEQ multiplex PCR; TCRdb keeps only in-frame clonotypes and omits some of them. The data contain roughly 400,000 clones, over 75% of them seen just once; the ten biggest clones take up around 6.8%. This specimen belongs to a study of control samples from healthy donors and cancer patients. The clonotype comes from a man aged 40-50 years with head and neck cancer. The sequencing input was PBMCs. The chain uses TRBV20-1 and TRBJ2-7; 10 positions agree with TRBD1. The CDR3 nucleotides are TGCAGTGCTAGTTTCTCTTATGACAGGGGGCTATACGAGCAGTACTTC. This sequence encodes CSASFSYDRGLYEQYF.